Below are 6 T cell receptor beta chains sequenced from a single sample in a study of a mutant IDH1 vaccine in newly diagnosed glioma. Libraries were prepared by immunoSEQ multiplex PCR; TCRdb keeps only in-frame clonotypes and omits some of them. Of about 54,000 clones listed, approximately 80% are singletons. Described time point: baseline, week 1 (first vaccination visit). This sample's treatment: pre-vaccination baseline after standard-of-care therapy. The sample consisted of PBMCs, taken from a glioma patient treated with radiotherapy, temozolomide or both. Receptors originate from a young man with glioma.

CDR3 nucleotides: TGCGCCAGCAGCTTGATGGGAGGGTCAACTAATGAAAAACTGTTTTTT. This sequence encodes CASSLMGGSTNEKLFF. The J gene is TRBJ1-4, the V gene TRBV5-1; D is uncertain. Trimming took 1 base from V and 0 from J, leaving 10 bases between them. The CDR3 runs 16 residues. CDR1 and CDR2 from the germline V gene are SGHRS and YFSETQ.

The chain employs TRBV28 and TRBJ1-1; TRBD1 agrees at 7 bases. With 10 bases clipped from V and 3 bases from J, the junction kept 8 bases outside the gene matches. Looked up from germline, CDR1 is MDHEN and CDR2 is SYDVKM. This CDR3 is built from 13 residues. This CDR3 is CAIWIQGYTEAFF. CDR3 DNA: TGTGCCATCTGGATACAGGGGTACACTGAAGCTTTCTTT.

In its sample, this clone ranks as medium-sized. The J gene is TRBJ2-7, the V gene TRBV4-3; 9 bases align to TRBD1. CDR3 length: 15 residues. Trimming took 4 bases from V and 4 from J; bases not matched to a gene: 8. Germline V gene sequence: CDR1 LGHNA, CDR2 YSLEER. The DNA of the CDR3 is TGCGCCAGCAGCCGAGAATTCGGGACAGGGTACGAGCAGTACTTC. It encodes CASSREFGTGYEQYF.

V and J are TRBV9 and TRBJ2-2; D may be TRBD2 (5 bases). The CDR3 is 16 amino acids. V dropped 3 bases and J dropped 5 bases, with 17 bases sitting between them. In germline, CDR1 is SGDLS, CDR2 YYNGEE. For the CDR3, the DNA is TGTGCCAGCAGCGCCCGCACGGTCGAGCGGACCGGGGAGCTGTTTTTT. Translation: CASSARTVERTGELFF.

The gene calls are TRBV30 and TRBJ2-7, with 7 bases lining up with TRBD2. Germline V lookup: CDR1 GTSNPN, CDR2 SVGIG (reference sequence). CDR3 size: 14 residues. Trimming took 3 bases from V and 0 from J; bases not matched to a gene: 5. The CDR3 sequence: CAWRLGGNSYEQYF. The CDR3 DNA follows: TGTGCCTGGAGGCTGGGGGGGAACTCCTACGAGCAGTACTTC. Together with reference TRBV30 and TRBJ2-7, the CDR3 gives the full variable domain: SQTIHQWPATLVQPVGSPLSLECTVEGTSNPNLYWYRQAAGRGLQLLFYSVGIGQISSEVPQNLSASRPQDRQFILSSKKLLLSDSGFYLCAWRLGGNSYEQYFGPGTRLTVT.

This clone appeared a few times. J is TRBJ1-3 and V is TRBV6-5; possible D gene TRBD1, 5 bases. Germline V gives CDR1 MNHEY, CDR2 SVGAGI. The V gene lost 5 bases and the J gene lost 0 bases, with 11 bases spanning the gap. This CDR3 comprises 15 residues. CDR3 nucleotides: TGTGCCAGCAGTCGCCAGGGACGCTCTGGAAACACCATATATTTT. Translating it yields CASSRQGRSGNTIYF.